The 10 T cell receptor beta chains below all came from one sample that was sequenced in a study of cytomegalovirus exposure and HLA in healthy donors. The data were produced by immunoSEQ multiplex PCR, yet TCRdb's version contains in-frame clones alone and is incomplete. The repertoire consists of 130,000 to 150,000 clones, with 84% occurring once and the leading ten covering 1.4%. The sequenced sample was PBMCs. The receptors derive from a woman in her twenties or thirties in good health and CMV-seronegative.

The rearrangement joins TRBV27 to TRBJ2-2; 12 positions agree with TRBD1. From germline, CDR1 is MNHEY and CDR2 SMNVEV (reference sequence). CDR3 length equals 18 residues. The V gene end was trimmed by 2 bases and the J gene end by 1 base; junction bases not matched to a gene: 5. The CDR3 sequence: CASSLAGTGGKNTGELFF. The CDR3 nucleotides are TGTGCCAGCAGTTTAGCCGGGACAGGGGGCAAGAACACCGGGGAGCTGTTTTTT.

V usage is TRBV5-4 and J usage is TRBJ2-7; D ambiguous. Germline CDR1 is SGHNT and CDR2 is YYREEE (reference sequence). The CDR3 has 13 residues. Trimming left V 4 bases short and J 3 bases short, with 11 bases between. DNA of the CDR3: TGTGCCAGCAGCCCTCAGGCAGGCTACGAGCAGTACTTC. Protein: CASSPQAGYEQYF.

The CDR3 DNA reads as TGTGCCAGCTCACCACCCCATCCGGTTCGCGGGGGTTTGGTAAGCACAGATACGCAGTATTTT. It yields the protein CASSPPHPVRGGLVSTDTQYF. The chain links TRBV18 to TRBJ2-3, with 7 bases lining up with TRBD2. J lost 0 bases, V lost 0 bases, and 18 bases had no gene match. CDR1 KGHSH and CDR2 LQKENI come from the germline V gene. CDR3 length: 21 amino acids.

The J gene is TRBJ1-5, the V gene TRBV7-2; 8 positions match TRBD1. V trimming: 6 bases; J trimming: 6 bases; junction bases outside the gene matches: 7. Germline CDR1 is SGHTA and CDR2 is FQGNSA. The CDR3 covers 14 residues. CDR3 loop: CASRGPGGFQPQHF. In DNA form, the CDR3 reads TGTGCCAGCAGAGGACCAGGGGGCTTTCAGCCCCAGCATTTT.

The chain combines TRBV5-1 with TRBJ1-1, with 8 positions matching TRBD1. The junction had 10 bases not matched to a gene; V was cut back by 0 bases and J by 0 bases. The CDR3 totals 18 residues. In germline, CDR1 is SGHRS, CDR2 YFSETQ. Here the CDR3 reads CASSLEGDRGGMNTEAFF. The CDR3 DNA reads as TGCGCCAGCAGCTTGGAGGGCGACAGGGGCGGAATGAACACTGAAGCTTTCTTT.

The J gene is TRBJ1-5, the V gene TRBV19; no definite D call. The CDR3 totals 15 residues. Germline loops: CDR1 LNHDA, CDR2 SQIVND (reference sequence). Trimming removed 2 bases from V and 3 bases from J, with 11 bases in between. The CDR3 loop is CASSIFAGNNQPQHF. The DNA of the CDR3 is TGTGCCAGTAGTATATTTGCGGGGAACAATCAGCCCCAGCATTTT.

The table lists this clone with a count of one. The CDR3 protein is CASSPPDRLNTEAFF. In DNA, the CDR3 is TGCGCCAGCAGCCCTCCGGACAGGCTGAACACTGAAGCTTTCTTT. This chain joins TRBV5-1 and TRBJ1-1; 7 positions match TRBD1. Germline V CDR1 and CDR2: SGHRS, YFSETQ. With V trimmed by 4 bases and J by 0 bases, 6 bases remained unmatched. This CDR3 is 15 amino acids long.

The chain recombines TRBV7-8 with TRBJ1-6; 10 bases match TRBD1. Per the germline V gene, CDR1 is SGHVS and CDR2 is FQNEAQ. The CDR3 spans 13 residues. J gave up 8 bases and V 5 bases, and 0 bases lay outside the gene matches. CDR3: CASSGTGDSPLHF. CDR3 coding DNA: TGTGCCAGCAGCGGGACAGGGGATTCACCCCTCCACTTT.

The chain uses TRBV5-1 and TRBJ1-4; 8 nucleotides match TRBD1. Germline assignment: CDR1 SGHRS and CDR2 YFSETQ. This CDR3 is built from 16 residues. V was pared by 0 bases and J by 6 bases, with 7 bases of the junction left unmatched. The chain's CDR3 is CASSLAGQGLYEKLFF. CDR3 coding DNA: TGCGCCAGCAGCTTGGCAGGACAGGGTCTCTATGAAAAACTGTTTTTT.

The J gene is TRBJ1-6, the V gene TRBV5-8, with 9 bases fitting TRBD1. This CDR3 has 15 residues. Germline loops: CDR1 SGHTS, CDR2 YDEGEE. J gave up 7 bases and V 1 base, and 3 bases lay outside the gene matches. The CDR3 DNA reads TGTGCCAGCAGCTTGTTCGGACAGGGGAATTCACCCCTCCACTTT. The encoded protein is CASSLFGQGNSPLHF.